This T cell receptor beta chain appears in the sequencing data of a study of blood T cell repertoires in COVID-19. Study in general: Samples representing acute and convalescent COVID-19 were sourced from the United States, Italy and Spain. From T cells, B-cell-depleted T cells, or PBMCs came the material, which was cDNA or gDNA.

In the original processing: Counts of nucleated cells, estimated from reference gene primer amplification, were obtained. The protocol was immunoSEQ multiplex PCR, while the TCRdb copy is restricted to in-frame clones and leaves out a portion. D and trimming come from the DNA, and the V and J calls and clone size come from that table. The sample has tens of thousands of clones, about 86% seen once; the top ten hold less than 25%. The receptor's source is a human donor with acute or convalescent COVID-19. The donor label of this sample is uncertain. The source material was peripheral blood.

CDR3 sequence: CASSPLDRGGHNEQFF. As DNA, the CDR3 is TGTGCCAGCAGCCCACTTGACAGGGGAGGGCACAATGAGCAGTTCTTC. The chain has TRBV7-3 and TRBJ2-1; D is possibly TRBD1 (8 bases). The CDR3 totals 16 residues. Germline V gives CDR1 SGHTA, CDR2 FQGTGA. Trimming took off 5 bases at V and 5 bases at J, with 19 bases between the two ends.